These T cell receptor beta chains were read from a single sample in a study of blood T cell repertoires in COVID-19. Clones were read by immunoSEQ multiplex PCR, and TCRdb kept only the in-frame ones, dropping some. This sample has 150,000 to 180,000 clones, with around 82% found just once. Material: peripheral blood. Receptor source: a man aged 55-75 years with COVID-19, enrolled during active disease. Each CDR3 is given with its conserved first and last residue. D genes are given only for firm matches. Size is omitted from some rows. Given values are once, few, many or a class for expanded clones.

j_call | v_call | d_call | clone_size | cdr3_nt | cdr3_aa
TRBJ2-3 | TRBV9 | TRBD2 | NA | TGTGCCAGCAGCTTTACGAGCGGGGCGAACACAGATACGCAGTATTTT | CASSFTSGANTDTQYF
TRBJ1-1 | TRBV7-9 | TRBD1 | NA | TGTGCCAGCAGCCTACGGGACAGGGAGGGTGAAGCTTTCTTT | CASSLRDREGEAFF
TRBJ2-2 | TRBV4-3 | NA | NA | TGCGCCAGCAGCCAAGGTCCGGGGAACACCGGGGAGCTGTTTTTT | CASSQGPGNTGELFF
TRBJ2-3 | TRBV9 | NA | NA | TGTGCCAGCAGCGTCCTCCCACAGGGTGCCACAGATACGCAGTATTTT | CASSVLPQGATDTQYF
TRBJ2-2 | TRBV7-2 | TRBD1 | NA | TGTGCCAGCAGGGGGACAGGAACCGGGGAGCTGTTTTTT | CASRGTGTGELFF
TRBJ2-1 | TRBV19 | TRBD2 | once | TGTGCCAGTAAGGGACTAGCGGAACGAACCTACAATGAGCAGTTCTTC | CASKGLAERTYNEQFF
TRBJ1-2 | TRBV27 | TRBD1 | NA | TGTGCCAGCAGTTTATCCCCCAAAACAGGGGGCTATGGCTACACCTTC | CASSLSPKTGGYGYTF
TRBJ1-2 | TRBV6-5 | NA | NA | TGTGCCAGCAGTTACTCGATGCAGGGGATGAATGGCTACACCTTC | CASSYSMQGMNGYTF
TRBJ2-5 | TRBV9 | TRBD1 | NA | TGTGCCAGCAGCGTAGGCCCCGACAGGGGGCTGGAGACCCAGTACTTC | CASSVGPDRGLETQYF
TRBJ2-1 | TRBV9 | TRBD2 | NA | TGTGCCAGCAGCGCGGGGACTAGCGGGAGCTCCTACAATGAGCAGTTCTTC | CASSAGTSGSSYNEQFF
TRBJ2-3 | TRBV18 | TRBD2 | NA | TGTGCCAGCTCACCACCGGTACTAGCGGGAGGGCTGTTGGATACGCAGTATTTT | CASSPPVLAGGLLDTQYF
TRBJ2-3 | TRBV3-1/TRBV3-2 | TRBD2 | once | TGTGCCAGCAGCCAGGGGCTAGCGGTCACTCAAGGTACGCAGTATTTT | CASSQGLAVTQGTQYF
TRBJ1-2 | TRBV24-1 | TRBD1 | NA | TGTGCCACCAGTGATGGCACAGGGGGCGACTATGGCTACACCTTC | CATSDGTGGDYGYTF
TRBJ2-5 | TRBV11-3 | NA | NA | TGTGCCAGCAGCGGCAGGGTGATAGAGTTTGAGACCCAGTACTTC | CASSGRVIEFETQYF
TRBJ1-5 | TRBV7-9 | NA | NA | TGTGCCAGCTGGGGGGGACAAAGCAATCAGCCCCAGCATTTT | CASWGGQSNQPQHF
TRBJ1-2 | TRBV18 | NA | NA | TGTGCCAGCTCACCTAGTACAGCTAACTATGGCTACACCTTC | CASSPSTANYGYTF
TRBJ2-7 | TRBV6-1 | TRBD2 | NA | TGTGCCAGCAGTGTATCGGCTAGCGGGAGATCGGCAGTCTACGAGCAGTACTTC | CASSVSASGRSAVYEQYF
TRBJ1-5 | TRBV19 | TRBD1 | NA | TGTGCCAGTAGTACCGGACAGGGATGGCCCCAGCATTTT | CASSTGQGWPQHF
TRBJ2-1 | TRBV5-1 | TRBD1 | NA | TGCGCCAGCAGCTTGGGGGACAGGGACTACAATGAGCAGTTCTTC | CASSLGDRDYNEQFF
TRBJ2-2 | TRBV4-3 | TRBD2 | NA | TGCGCCAGCAGCCAAGATGTTCCGGGAGGTGTAACCGGGGAGCTGTTTTTT | CASSQDVPGGVTGELFF
TRBJ2-7 | TRBV6-2/TRBV6-3 | TRBD1 | NA | TGTGCCAGCAGTTACCCCACCCCCAGACGAACAGGGGCCTACGAGCAGTACTTC | CASSYPTPRRTGAYEQYF
TRBJ2-1 | TRBV2 | TRBD2 | NA | TGTGCCAGCAAGAGGGGCTTCGGGACTAGCGGGACCTTGGATGAGCAGTTCTTC | CASKRGFGTSGTLDEQFF
TRBJ2-7 | TRBV18 | TRBD1 | once | TGTGCCAGCTCCCCAGACAGGGGAGGAGGCGAGCAGTACTTC | CASSPDRGGGEQYF
TRBJ2-2 | TRBV7-9 | NA | NA | TGTGCCAGCAGCTTTATTCACAGGGTTCCCGGGGAGCTGTTTTTT | CASSFIHRVPGELFF
TRBJ2-7 | TRBV6-6 | TRBD2 | once | TGTGCCAGCAGTTACGTAACTAGCGCAACCTACGAGCAGTACTTC | CASSYVTSATYEQYF
TRBJ2-7 | TRBV3-1/TRBV3-2 | NA | NA | TGTGCCAGCAGCCAAGTGCTGAGGGAGCAGTACTTC | CASSQVLREQYF
TRBJ1-2 | TRBV6-5 | TRBD1 | NA | TGTGCCAGCAGTTACTCAGGACAGGGGGCTGGCTACACCTTC | CASSYSGQGAGYTF